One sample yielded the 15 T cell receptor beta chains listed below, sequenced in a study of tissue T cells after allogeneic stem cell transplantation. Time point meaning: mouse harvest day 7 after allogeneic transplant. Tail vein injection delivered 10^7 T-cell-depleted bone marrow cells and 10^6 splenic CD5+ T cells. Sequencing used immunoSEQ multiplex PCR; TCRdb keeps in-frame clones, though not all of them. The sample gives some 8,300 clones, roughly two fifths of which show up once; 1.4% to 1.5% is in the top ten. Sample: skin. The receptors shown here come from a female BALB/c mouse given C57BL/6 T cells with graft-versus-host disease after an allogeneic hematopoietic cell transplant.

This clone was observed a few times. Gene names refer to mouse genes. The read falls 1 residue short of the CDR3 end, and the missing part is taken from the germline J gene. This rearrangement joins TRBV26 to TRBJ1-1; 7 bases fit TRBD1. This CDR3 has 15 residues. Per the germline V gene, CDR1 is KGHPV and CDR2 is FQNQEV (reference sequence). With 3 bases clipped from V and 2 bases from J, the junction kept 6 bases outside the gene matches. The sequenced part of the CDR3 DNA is TGTGCCAGCAGTCTCACAGGGGAGGGCAACACAGAAGTCTTC. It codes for CASSLTGEGNTEVF. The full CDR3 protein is CASSLTGEGNTEVFF.

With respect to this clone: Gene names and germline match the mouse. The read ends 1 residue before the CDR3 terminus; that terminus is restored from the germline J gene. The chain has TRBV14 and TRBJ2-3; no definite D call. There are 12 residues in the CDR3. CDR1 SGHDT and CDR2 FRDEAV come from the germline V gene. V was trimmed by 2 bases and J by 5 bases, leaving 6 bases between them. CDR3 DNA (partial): TGTGCCAGCAGTTTTATCCAAGAAACGCTGTAT. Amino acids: CASSFIQETLY. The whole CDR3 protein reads CASSFIQETLYF.

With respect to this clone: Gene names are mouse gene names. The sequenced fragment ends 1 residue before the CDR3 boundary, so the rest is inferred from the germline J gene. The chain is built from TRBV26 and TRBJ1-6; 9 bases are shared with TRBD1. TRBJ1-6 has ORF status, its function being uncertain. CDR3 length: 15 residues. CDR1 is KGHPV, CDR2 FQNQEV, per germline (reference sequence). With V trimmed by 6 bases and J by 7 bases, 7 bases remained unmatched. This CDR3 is CASSPGQGGNSPLYF. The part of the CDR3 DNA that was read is TGTGCCAGCAGCCCGGGACAGGGTGGAAATTCGCCCCTCTAC.

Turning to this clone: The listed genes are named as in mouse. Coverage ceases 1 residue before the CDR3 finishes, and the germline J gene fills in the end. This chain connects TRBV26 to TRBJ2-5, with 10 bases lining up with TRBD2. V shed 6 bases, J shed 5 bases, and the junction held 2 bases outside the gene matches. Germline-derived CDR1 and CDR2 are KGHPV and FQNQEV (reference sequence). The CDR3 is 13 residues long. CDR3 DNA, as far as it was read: TGTGCCAGCAGACGGGACTGGGGAGACACCCAGTAC. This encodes CASRRDWGDTQY. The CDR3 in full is CASRRDWGDTQYF.

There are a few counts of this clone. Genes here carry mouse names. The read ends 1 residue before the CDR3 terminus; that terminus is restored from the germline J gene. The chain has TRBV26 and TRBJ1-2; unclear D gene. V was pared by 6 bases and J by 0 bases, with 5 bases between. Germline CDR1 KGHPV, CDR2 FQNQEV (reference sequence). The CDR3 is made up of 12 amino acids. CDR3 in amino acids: CASSRTNSDYTF. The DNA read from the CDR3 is TGTGCCAGCAGCCGAACAAACTCCGACTACACC.

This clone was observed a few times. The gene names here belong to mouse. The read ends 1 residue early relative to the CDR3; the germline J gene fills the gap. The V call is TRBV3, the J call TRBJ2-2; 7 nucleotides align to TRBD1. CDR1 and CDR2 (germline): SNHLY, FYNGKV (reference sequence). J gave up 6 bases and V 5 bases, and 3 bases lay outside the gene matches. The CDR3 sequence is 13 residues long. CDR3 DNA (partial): TGTGCCAGCAGCCAGACAGGGCCCGGGCAGCTCTAC. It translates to CASSQTGPGQLY. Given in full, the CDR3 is CASSQTGPGQLYF.

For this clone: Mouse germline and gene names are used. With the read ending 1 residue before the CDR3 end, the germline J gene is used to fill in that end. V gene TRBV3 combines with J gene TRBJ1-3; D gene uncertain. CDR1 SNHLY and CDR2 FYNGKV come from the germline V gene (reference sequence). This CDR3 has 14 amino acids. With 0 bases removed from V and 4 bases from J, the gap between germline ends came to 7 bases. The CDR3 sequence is CASSLALRGNTLYF. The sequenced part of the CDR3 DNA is TGTGCCAGCAGCTTAGCGCTAAGGGGAAATACGCTCTAT.

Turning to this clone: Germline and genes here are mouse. CDR3 DNA (partial): TGTGCCAGCGGTGATCGACAATATGAACAGTAC. It encodes CASGDRQYEQY. The entire CDR3 protein reads CASGDRQYEQYF. This chain connects TRBV13-2 to TRBJ2-7; D not resolved. With the read ending 1 residue before the CDR3 end, the germline J gene is used to fill in that end. This CDR3 region has 12 residues. Trimming cost V 1 base and J 4 bases, with 6 bases left between them. Germline CDR1 NNHNN, CDR2 SYGAGS (reference sequence).

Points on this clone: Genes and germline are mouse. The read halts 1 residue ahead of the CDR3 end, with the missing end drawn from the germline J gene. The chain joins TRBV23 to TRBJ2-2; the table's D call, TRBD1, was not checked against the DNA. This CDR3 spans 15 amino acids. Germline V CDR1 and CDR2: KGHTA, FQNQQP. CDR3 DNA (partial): TGCTCCAGCAGTCAAATCAGGGGGCACACCGGGCAGCTCTAC. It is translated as CSSSQIRGHTGQLY. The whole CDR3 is CSSSQIRGHTGQLYF.

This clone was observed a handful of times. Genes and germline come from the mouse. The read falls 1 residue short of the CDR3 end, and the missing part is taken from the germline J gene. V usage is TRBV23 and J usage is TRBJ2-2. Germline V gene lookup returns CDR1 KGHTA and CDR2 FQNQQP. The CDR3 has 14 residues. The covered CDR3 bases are TGCTCCAGCAGTCAGGGGGCAGGCACCGGGCAGCTCTAC. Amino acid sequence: CSSSQGAGTGQLY. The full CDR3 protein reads CSSSQGAGTGQLYF. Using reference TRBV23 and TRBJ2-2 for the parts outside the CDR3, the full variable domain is DAAVTQKPRYLIKMKGQEAEMKCIPEKGHTAVFWYQQKQSKELKFLIYFQNQQPLDQIDMVKERFSAVCPSSSLCSLGIRTCEAEDSALYLCSSSQGAGTGQLYFGEGSKLTVL.

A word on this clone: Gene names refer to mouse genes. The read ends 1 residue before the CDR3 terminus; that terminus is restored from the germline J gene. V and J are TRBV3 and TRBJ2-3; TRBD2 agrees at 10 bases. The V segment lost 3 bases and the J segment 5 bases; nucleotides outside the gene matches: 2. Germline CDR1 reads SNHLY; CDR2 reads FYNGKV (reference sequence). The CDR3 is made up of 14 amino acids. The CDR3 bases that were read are TGTGCCAGCAGCTTCGGGACTGGGGTAGAAACGCTGTAT. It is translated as CASSFGTGVETLY. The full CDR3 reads CASSFGTGVETLYF.

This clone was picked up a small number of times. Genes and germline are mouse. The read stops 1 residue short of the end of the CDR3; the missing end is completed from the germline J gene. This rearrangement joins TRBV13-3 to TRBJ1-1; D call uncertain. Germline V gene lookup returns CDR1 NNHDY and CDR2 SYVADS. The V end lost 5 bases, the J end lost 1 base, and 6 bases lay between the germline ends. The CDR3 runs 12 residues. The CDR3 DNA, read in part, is TGTGCCAGCAGGCACAGAAACACAGAAGTCTTC. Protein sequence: CASRHRNTEVF. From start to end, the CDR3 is CASRHRNTEVFF.

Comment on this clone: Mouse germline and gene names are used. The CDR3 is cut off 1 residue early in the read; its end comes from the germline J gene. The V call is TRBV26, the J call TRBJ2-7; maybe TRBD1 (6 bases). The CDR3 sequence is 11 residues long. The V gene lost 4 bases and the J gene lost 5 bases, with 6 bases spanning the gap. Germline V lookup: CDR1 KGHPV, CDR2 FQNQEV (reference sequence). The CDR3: CASSRQDEQYF. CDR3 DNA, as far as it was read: TGTGCCAGCAGTCGACAGGATGAACAGTAC. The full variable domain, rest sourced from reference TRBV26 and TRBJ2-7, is NSKVIQTPRYLVKGQGQKAKMRCIPEKGHPVVFWYQQNKNNEFKFLINFQNQEVLQQIDMTEKRFSAECPSNSPCSLEIQSSEAGDSALYLCASSRQDEQYFGPGTRLTVL.

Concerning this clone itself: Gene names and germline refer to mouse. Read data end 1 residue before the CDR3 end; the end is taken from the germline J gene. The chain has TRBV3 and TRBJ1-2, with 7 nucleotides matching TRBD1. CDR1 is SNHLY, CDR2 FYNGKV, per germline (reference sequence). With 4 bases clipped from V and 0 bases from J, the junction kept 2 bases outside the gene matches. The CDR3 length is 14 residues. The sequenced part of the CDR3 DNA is TGTGCCAGCAGCTACGGACAGGCAAACTCCGACTACACC. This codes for CASSYGQANSDYT. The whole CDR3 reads CASSYGQANSDYTF.

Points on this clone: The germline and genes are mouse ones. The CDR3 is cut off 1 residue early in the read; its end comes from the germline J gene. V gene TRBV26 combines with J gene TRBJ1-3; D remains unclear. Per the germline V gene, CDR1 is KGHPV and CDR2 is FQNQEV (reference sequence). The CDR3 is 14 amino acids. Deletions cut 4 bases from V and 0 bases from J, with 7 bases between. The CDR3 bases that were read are TGTGCCAGCAGTCCCGACATTTCTGGAAATACGCTCTAT. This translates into CASSPDISGNTLY. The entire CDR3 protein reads CASSPDISGNTLYF. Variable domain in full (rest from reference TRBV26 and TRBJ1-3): NSKVIQTPRYLVKGQGQKAKMRCIPEKGHPVVFWYQQNKNNEFKFLINFQNQEVLQQIDMTEKRFSAECPSNSPCSLEIQSSEAGDSALYLCASSPDISGNTLYFGEGSRLIVV.